The 10 T cell receptor beta chains presented below share a single source sample, sequenced in a study of OX40 agonist ivuxolimab in advanced cancers. The repertoire was sequenced with immunoSEQ multiplex PCR; TCRdb's copy has only in-frame clones and lacks some. Among 60,000 to 70,000 clones listed, about 88% were seen once. The sample in question was CD4+ or CD8+ T cells sorted from blood, obtained in a trial of the OX40 agonist ivuxolimab. The receptors derive from an adult with an advanced solid tumor such as melanoma, head and neck, liver or kidney cancer.

The rearrangement joins TRBV4-2 to TRBJ2-1, with TRBD2 identical over 8 bases. This CDR3 is 16 amino acids long. J lost 6 bases, V lost 1 base, and 8 bases had no gene match. CDR1 is LGHNA, CDR2 YNFKEQ, per germline. CDR3 bases: TGTGCCAGCAGCCAAGTTACGGGAGGGATCCTCAATGAGCAGTTCTTC. Translated: CASSQVTGGILNEQFF.

This clone was seen a few times. The CDR3 DNA reads as TGTGCCAGCAGTGAATCCGGAGACAGGGTGGAGTACTTC. Translated: CASSESGDRVEYF. The V and J genes are TRBV2 and TRBJ2-7, with 7 bases aligning to TRBD1. Per the germline V gene, CDR1 is SNHLY and CDR2 is FYNNEI. V shed 2 bases and J 11 bases; nucleotides not matched to a gene: 9. CDR3 length equals 13 residues. Full variable domain (remainder filled in from reference TRBV2 and TRBJ2-7): EPEVTQTPSHQVTQMGQEVILRCVPISNHLYFYWYRQILGQKVEFLVSFYNNEISEKSEIFDDQFSVERPDGSNFTLKIRSTKLEDSAMYFCASSESGDRVEYFGPGTRLTVT.

V is TRBV11-3 and J is TRBJ2-7; 13 positions match TRBD2. CDR3 size: 15 residues. Germline V gene sequence: CDR1 SGHNT, CDR2 YENEEA. Germline trimming cut 5 bases from V and 7 bases from J; bases unmatched to any gene: 8. The CDR3 DNA is TGTGCCAGCAGCGGTACTACGGGACTAGCGGGAGAGCAGTACTTC. The encoded protein is CASSGTTGLAGEQYF.

The chain joins TRBV19 to TRBJ2-7; 13 nucleotides match TRBD2. V shed 7 bases, J shed 3 bases, and the junction held 3 bases outside the gene matches. CDR3 length: 14 residues. Germline assignment: CDR1 LNHDA and CDR2 SQIVND (reference sequence). CDR3 DNA: TGTGCCAGTACCGGGACTAGCGGGAACTACGAGCAGTACTTC. This encodes CASTGTSGNYEQYF.

The rearrangement links TRBV5-8 to TRBJ1-5, with 7 bases fitting TRBD1. Germline loops: CDR1 SGHTS, CDR2 YDEGEE. This CDR3 comprises 13 residues. Trimming took 3 bases from V and 7 from J; bases not matched to a gene: 4. CDR3: CASSSGGGQPQHF. The DNA of the CDR3 is TGTGCCAGCAGCTCAGGGGGTGGCCAGCCCCAGCATTTT.

Written as DNA, the CDR3 is TGTGCCAGTAGTCACCGGGACAGGGATGGCTACACCTTC. Amino acids: CASSHRDRDGYTF. This rearrangement joins TRBV19 to TRBJ1-2, with 9 bases aligning to TRBD1. V shed 5 bases and J 6 bases; nucleotides not matched to a gene: 4. CDR1 and CDR2 (germline): LNHDA, SQIVND (reference sequence). This CDR3 has 13 amino acids.

The chain links TRBV29-1 to TRBJ2-1; D remains unclear. CDR3 size: 11 residues. CDR1 SQVTM and CDR2 ANQGSEA come from the germline V gene. Trimming took 4 bases from V and 2 from J, leaving 3 bases between them. CDR3 sequence reads: CSVVPYNEQFF. The CDR3 DNA follows: TGCAGCGTTGTACCCTACAATGAGCAGTTCTTC.

The chain combines TRBV29-1 with TRBJ2-7, with D possibly TRBD1 on 6 matching bases. Trimming removed 4 bases at V and 3 bases at J, with 13 bases between. The V gene's germline CDR1 is SQVTM and CDR2 ANQGSEA. The CDR3 length is 13 residues. The CDR3 bases are TGCAGCGTTGTGGACAGTCGGAGCTACGAGCAGTACTTC. This gives the protein CSVVDSRSYEQYF.

The J gene is TRBJ2-5, the V gene TRBV18, with TRBD1 matching over 9 bases. Germline loops: CDR1 KGHSH, CDR2 LQKENI. The CDR3 spans 17 residues. The V and J ends lost 4 bases and 1 base, in that order; junction bases with no gene match: 10. The DNA for the CDR3 is TGTGCCAGCTCACAGAACATCCCACAGGGGGCCCAAGAGACCCAGTACTTC. It is translated as CASSQNIPQGAQETQYF.

The CDR3: CASSYGEAPPKYEQYF. The CDR3 nucleotides are TGTGCCAGCAGTTACGGGGAGGCACCCCCGAAATACGAGCAGTACTTC. This sequence joins TRBV6-5 and TRBJ2-7, with D perhaps TRBD2 (6 bases). The ends were cut back, 2 bases at V and 4 bases at J, with 18 bases in the middle. The CDR3 contains 16 residues. Germline CDR1 and CDR2: MNHEY and SVGAGI.